Following are 10 T cell receptor beta chains from one sample sequenced in a study of T cell repertoires in cytomegalovirus infection. The antigens these receptors bind are not known. TCRdb redid the calling of the reads with MiXCR, one entry per CDR3 protein. The sample carries hundreds of thousands of distinct CDR3 sequences, roughly 30% recorded once. The sample consisted of cultured CD8+ T cells from PBMCs, taken from culture after CMV antigen stimulation. The receptors were gathered from a human donor in good health (CMV status not recorded). Some clones in this sample may be carry-over from other donors' samples.

The table lists this clonotype with a few counts. The rearrangement joins TRBV6-5 to TRBJ1-5; 8 bases agree with TRBD1. Trimming took 5 bases from V and 2 from J; bases not matched to a gene: 5. The germline V gene encodes CDR1 MNHEY and CDR2 SVGAGI. The CDR3 is made up of 15 amino acids. CDR3 amino acids: CASSPGGPGNQPQHF. The CDR3 coding sequence is TGTGCCAGCAGTCCAGGGGGCCCTGGCAATCAGCCCCAGCATTTT.

The V gene is TRBV6-4, the J gene TRBJ1-1; D gene uncertain. Deletions cut 3 bases from V and 3 bases from J, with 11 bases between. The CDR3 consists of 14 residues. Germline CDR1 MRHNA, CDR2 SNTAGT. The CDR3: CASSELGSDTEAFF. CDR3 DNA: TGTGCCAGCAGTGAACTGGGTTCGGACACTGAAGCTTTCTTT.

CDR3 DNA: TGCGCCAGCAGCCTCCCCCGACAGGGGGGTTTGAACACTGAAGCTTTCTTT. It encodes CASSLPRQGGLNTEAFF. This chain connects TRBV5-1 to TRBJ1-1, with 9 bases matching TRBD1. Unmatched junction bases numbered 10, after V lost 4 bases and J lost 0 bases. Germline lookup yields CDR1 SGHRS and CDR2 YFSETQ. CDR3 length equals 17 residues.

The rearrangement joins TRBV28 to TRBJ2-5, with 8 bases lining up with TRBD2. Germline V gene data show CDR1 as MDHEN and CDR2 as SYDVKM. With V trimmed by 5 bases and J by 1 base, 9 bases remained unmatched. The CDR3 is 16 amino acids. The CDR3, as DNA: TGTGCCAGCAGTCCCCGGACTAGCACCAGCCAAGAGACCCAGTACTTC. The encoded protein is CASSPRTSTSQETQYF.

The rearrangement joins TRBV7-4 to TRBJ1-1; D is ambiguous. Germline values: CDR1 SGHVT, CDR2 SQSDAQ. Trimming left V 10 bases short and J 0 bases short, with 18 bases between. The CDR3 spans 15 residues. CDR3 coding DNA: TGTGCCACCGAAGAGTGGGGAACACTGAACACTGAAGCTTTCTTT. Its translation is CATEEWGTLNTEAFF.

This clonotype was detected ten times or more. As DNA, the CDR3 is TGTGCCAGCAGTTCAACCGGGACTAGAGTCGGTGAGCAGTTCTTC. Translation: CASSSTGTRVGEQFF. The J gene is TRBJ2-1, the V gene TRBV7-9; 8 nucleotides line up with TRBD2. V was clipped by 6 bases and J by 9 bases; unmatched bases: 13. Per the germline V gene, CDR1 is SEHNR and CDR2 is FQNEAQ (reference sequence). This CDR3 is 15 amino acids long.

This clonotype was seen only a few times. The chain couples TRBV5-6 to TRBJ1-1; TRBD1 agrees at 8 bases. Trimming took 4 bases from V and 3 from J; bases not matched to a gene: 14. This CDR3 contains 17 residues. Looked up from germline, CDR1 is SGHDT and CDR2 is YYEEEE. The DNA of the CDR3 is TGTGCCAGCAGCATGGGATACCTCGACAGGGGTCACACTGAAGCTTTCTTT. Translation gives CASSMGYLDRGHTEAFF.

This clonotype occurred a few times. The chain couples TRBV12-3 or TRBV12-4 to TRBJ2-1; 11 nucleotides match TRBD1. The CDR3 sequence is 12 residues long. Trimming cost V 5 bases and J 14 bases; bases outside gene matches: 5. The CDR3 DNA reads as TGTGCCAGCAGTCGGACAGGGGGCGCAGAGTTCTTC. This codes for CASSRTGGAEFF.

This clonotype was counted only a few times. This chain joins TRBV4-3 and TRBJ2-7, with 8 bases that match TRBD1. The ends lost 1 base at V and 4 bases at J; junction bases unmatched: 0. Germline V lookup: CDR1 LGHNA, CDR2 YSLEER. The CDR3 has 13 residues. The CDR3 DNA sequence: TGCGCCAGCAGCCAAGGGACAGGGTACGAGCAGTACGTC. Its translation is CASSQGTGYEQYV.

The CDR3: CASSSETSGGLDTQYF. In nucleotides, the CDR3 is TGCGCCAGCAGCTCCGAAACTAGCGGGGGCCTTGATACGCAGTATTTT. The genes are TRBV5-1 and TRBJ2-3, with TRBD2 identical over 11 bases. Germline assignment: CDR1 SGHRS and CDR2 YFSETQ. The junction had 9 bases not matched to a gene; V was cut back by 3 bases and J by 6 bases. The CDR3 has 16 amino acids. Full variable domain (missing parts from reference TRBV5-1 and TRBJ2-3): KAGVTQTPRYLIKTRGQQVTLSCSPISGHRSVSWYQQTPGQGLQFLFEYFSETQRNKGNFPGRFSGRQFSNSRSEMNVSTLELGDSALYLCASSSETSGGLDTQYFGPGTRLTVL.